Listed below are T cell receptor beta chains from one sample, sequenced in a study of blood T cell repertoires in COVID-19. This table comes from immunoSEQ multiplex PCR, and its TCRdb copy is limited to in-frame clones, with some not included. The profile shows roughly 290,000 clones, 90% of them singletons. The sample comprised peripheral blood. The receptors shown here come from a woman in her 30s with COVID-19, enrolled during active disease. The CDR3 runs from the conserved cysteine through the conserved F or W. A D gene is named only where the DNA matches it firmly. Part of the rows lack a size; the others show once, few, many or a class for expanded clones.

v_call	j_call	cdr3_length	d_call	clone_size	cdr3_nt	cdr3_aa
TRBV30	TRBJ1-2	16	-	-	TGTGCCTGGAGCGTTTCGTTTTCCGGGAGACTCTATGGCTACACCTTC	CAWSVSFSGRLYGYTF
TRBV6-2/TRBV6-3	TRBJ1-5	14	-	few	TGTGCCAGCAGTAGACTCCAGGGTCCCCGGCCCCAGCATTTT	CASSRLQGPRPQHF
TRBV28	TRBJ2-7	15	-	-	TGTGCCAGCAGGATCCCCTTAGGGGACAACTACGAGCAGTACTTC	CASRIPLGDNYEQYF
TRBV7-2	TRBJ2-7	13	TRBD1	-	TGTGCCAGCAGCGCGGGACAGGGGGACGAGCAGTACTTC	CASSAGQGDEQYF
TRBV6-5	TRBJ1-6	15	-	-	TGTGCCAGCAAGCCGACAGCGCCCTATAATTCACCCCTCCACTTT	CASKPTAPYNSPLHF
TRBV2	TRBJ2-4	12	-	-	TGTGCCGGCGGCGGGCTAGCAGACATTCAGTACTTC	CAGGGLADIQYF
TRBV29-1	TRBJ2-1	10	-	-	TGCAGCGTTGTGGCGGAAGAGCAGTTCTTC	CSVVAEEQFF
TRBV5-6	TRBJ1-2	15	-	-	TGTGCCAGCAGCGGTGACGGAAGGGGTACATATGGCTACACCTTC	CASSGDGRGTYGYTF
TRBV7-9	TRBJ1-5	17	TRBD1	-	TGTGCCAGCAGCTTAGGGACAGGGTTTAATATGGTTGAGCCCCAGCATTTT	CASSLGTGFNMVEPQHF
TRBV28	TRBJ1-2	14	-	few	TGTGCCAGCAGTTTAGCGGGATTGAACTATGGCTACACCTTC	CASSLAGLNYGYTF
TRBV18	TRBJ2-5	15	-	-	TGTGCCAGCTCACCGCCCCGACAGTACCAAGAGACCCAGTACTTC	CASSPPRQYQETQYF
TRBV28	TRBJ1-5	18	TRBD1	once	TGTGCCAGCAGTTCTCCGTCGGGGACAGGGGTAATGGGGCAGCCCCAGCATTTT	CASSSPSGTGVMGQPQHF
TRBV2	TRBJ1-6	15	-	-	TGTGCCAGCAGTGAAAGGCGAGGGGAGGAATCACCCCTCCACTTT	CASSERRGEESPLHF
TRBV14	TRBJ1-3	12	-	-	TGTGCCAGCAGCCCCCTACAGTTGCCCATATATTTT	CASSPLQLPIYF
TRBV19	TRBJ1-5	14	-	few	TGTGCCAGTAGCTGGCAGGGTGACGGTCAGCCCCAGCATTTT	CASSWQGDGQPQHF
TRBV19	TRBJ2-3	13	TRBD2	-	TGTGCGGCCGGGGAGGGATTGACAGATACGCAGTATTTT	CAAGEGLTDTQYF
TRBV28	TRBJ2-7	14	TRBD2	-	TGTGCCAGCAGTTTGCCTAGACTAGCCCACGAGCAGTACTTC	CASSLPRLAHEQYF
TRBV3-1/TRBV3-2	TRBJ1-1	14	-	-	TGTGCCAGCAGCCTAGCGGTGTCGGACACTGAAGCTTTCTTT	CASSLAVSDTEAFF
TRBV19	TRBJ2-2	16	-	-	TGTGCCAGTAGTATGCGGGCCGGTCGGAACACCGGGGAGCTGTTTTTT	CASSMRAGRNTGELFF
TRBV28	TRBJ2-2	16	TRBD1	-	TGTGCCAGCAGCCTCGGACAGGGACGGTTTCCCGGGGAGCTGTTTTTT	CASSLGQGRFPGELFF
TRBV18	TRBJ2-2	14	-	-	TGTGCCAGCTCACCCTCACAACATGACGGGGAGCTGTTTTTT	CASSPSQHDGELFF
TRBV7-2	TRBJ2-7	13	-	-	TGTGCCAGCAGCATGACGGGTAGCAACGAGCAGTACTTC	CASSMTGSNEQYF
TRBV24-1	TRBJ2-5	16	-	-	TGTGCCACCAGTGATTTGCAATTCGGGGGCCAAGAGACCCAGTACTTC	CATSDLQFGGQETQYF
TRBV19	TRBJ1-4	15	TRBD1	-	TGTGCCAGTAAGGGACAGAGTGCAACTAATGAAAAACTGTTTTTT	CASKGQSATNEKLFF
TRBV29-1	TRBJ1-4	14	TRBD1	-	TGCAGCGTTGAGGACGACAGGGACGGAGAAAAACTGTTTTTT	CSVEDDRDGEKLFF
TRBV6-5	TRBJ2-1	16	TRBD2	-	TGTGCCAGCAGTTACTCGACTAGCGGGGGTGACAATGAGCAGTTCTTC	CASSYSTSGGDNEQFF
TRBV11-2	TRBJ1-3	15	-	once	TGTGCCAGCAGCTTATATTCAGGGGTTGGAAACACCATATATTTT	CASSLYSGVGNTIYF
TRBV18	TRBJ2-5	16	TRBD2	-	TGTGCCAGCTCACCACTTCCGGGAGGGCTGGCGAAGACCCAGTACTTC	CASSPLPGGLAKTQYF
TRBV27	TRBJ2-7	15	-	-	TGTGCCAGCAGTTTATTTTCAGGTATACTCTACGAGCAGTACTTC	CASSLFSGILYEQYF
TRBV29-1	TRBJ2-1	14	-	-	TGCAGCGGTTCTAGGGGGCGACTAGGGAATGAGCAGTTCTTC	CSGSRGRLGNEQFF
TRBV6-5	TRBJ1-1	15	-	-	TGTGCCAGCAGTCCTCGCCCGGGTTTGAACACTGAAGCTTTCTTT	CASSPRPGLNTEAFF
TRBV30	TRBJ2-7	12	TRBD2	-	TGTGCCACGGGACTAGCACCCTACGAGCAGTACTTC	CATGLAPYEQYF
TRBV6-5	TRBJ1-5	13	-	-	TGTGCCAGCAGTTCGGTCAGCAATCAGCCCCAGCATTTT	CASSSVSNQPQHF
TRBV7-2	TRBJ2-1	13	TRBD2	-	TGTGCCAGCAGCTCCCCCGGGAGGGATGAGCAGTTCTTC	CASSSPGRDEQFF
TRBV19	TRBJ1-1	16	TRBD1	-	TGTGCCAGTAGTTTCCGGACAGGGGCGAAGAACACTGAAGCTTTCTTT	CASSFRTGAKNTEAFF
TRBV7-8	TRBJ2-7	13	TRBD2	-	TGTGCCAGCAGCCTGACTAGCAGAAGCGAGCAGTACTTC	CASSLTSRSEQYF
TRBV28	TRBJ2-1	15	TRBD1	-	TGTGCCAGCATTCAGGGGGTGGATTTCTACAATGAGCAGTTCTTC	CASIQGVDFYNEQFF
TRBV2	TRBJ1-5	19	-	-	TGTGCCAGCAGCTTCGCCAGGGACATGGTTGATGATGGCAATCAGCCCCAGCATTTT	CASSFARDMVDDGNQPQHF
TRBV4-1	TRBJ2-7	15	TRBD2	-	TGCGCCAGCAGGCCCGGACTAGCGGGTCCCTACGAGCAGTACTTC	CASRPGLAGPYEQYF
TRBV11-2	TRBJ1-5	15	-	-	TGTGCCAGCAGCTCCTCGGACAGCAGCAATCAGCCCCAGCATTTT	CASSSSDSSNQPQHF
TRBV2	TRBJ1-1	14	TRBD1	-	TGTGCCAGCAGTTGGGACAGTCAAGTCACTGAAGCTTTCTTT	CASSWDSQVTEAFF
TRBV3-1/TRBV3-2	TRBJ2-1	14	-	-	TGTGCCAGCAGCCAAGATTTCCTCTACAATGAGCAGTTCTTC	CASSQDFLYNEQFF
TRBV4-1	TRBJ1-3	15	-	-	TGCGCCAGCAGCCACACCCCCCAAGAGCGAAACACCATATATTTT	CASSHTPQERNTIYF
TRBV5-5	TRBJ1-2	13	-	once	TGTGCCAGCAGCTTGCCCCCCTACCAAGGCTACACCTTC	CASSLPPYQGYTF
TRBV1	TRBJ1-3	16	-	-	TGCACCAGCAGCCACCTGGGACAGGGGGTTGGAAACACCATATATTTT	CTSSHLGQGVGNTIYF
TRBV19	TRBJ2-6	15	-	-	TGTGCCAGTAGTATGCGGGGCTCTGGGGCCAACGTCCTGACTTTC	CASSMRGSGANVLTF